A selection of T cell receptor beta chains follows, all from one sample in a study of identical twins. Using its own MiXCR run on the 5' RACE reads, TCRdb lists one record per CDR3 protein. Here the sample spans 700,000 or so distinct CDR3 sequences, 8.6% being singletons. The sample was also linked to a second study, of yellow fever vaccine responses in identical twins.

Sequencing was performed on PBMCs. All receptors come from a woman younger than 35 in good health. The conserved cysteine and the conserved F or W are not part of the CDR3 here.

J | V | CDR3
TRBJ2-5 | TRBV25-1 | ASSPRRGQSETQY
TRBJ1-1 | TRBV5-5 | ASSWLLALTEAF
TRBJ2-1 | TRBV12-3/TRBV12-4 | ASSLGLAGGPPK
TRBJ1-1 | TRBV27 | ASSKGGLLNTEAF
TRBJ2-4 | TRBV5-1 | ASSLVDRTSLNIQY
TRBJ2-2 | TRBV10-1 | ASSESGTGTTGELF
TRBJ2-5 | TRBV11-2 | ASSLTGRQGAQETQY
TRBJ2-2 | TRBV5-1 | ASSGRDFLTGELF
TRBJ1-5 | TRBV28 | ASSYPDRVPLDQPQH
TRBJ2-1 | TRBV9 | ASSPGTSGWSNEQF
TRBJ2-7 | TRBV10-3 | AIREPPEAEQY
TRBJ2-4 | TRBV28 | ASSLFSIGQGKGNIQY
TRBJ1-1 | TRBV11-1 | ASSFLTNTEAF
TRBJ2-3 | TRBV7-9 | ASSARESGTDTQY
TRBJ2-7 | TRBV12-3/TRBV12-4 | ASGPGLAGGTYEQY
TRBJ2-1 | TRBV9 | AIPQRGEFYNEQF
TRBJ2-2 | TRBV11-1 | ASYLGLGGGPSGDTGELF
TRBJ2-6 | TRBV5-1 | ASSLGRGVSSGANVLT
TRBJ2-1 | TRBV3-1 | SSSPSQRGIYNEQF
TRBJ1-1 | TRBV5-1 | ASSLERRTGQYKVNTEAF
TRBJ2-3 | TRBV5-1 | ASSFGGAEDTQY
TRBJ2-5 | TRBV15 | ATSSLQGKEETQY
TRBJ2-7 | TRBV5-1 | ASSLVRTTYEQY
TRBJ2-7 | TRBV5-1 | ASSGNRGRDSYEQY
TRBJ2-3 | TRBV6-4 | ASSVRDSDTQY
TRBJ2-7 | TRBV4-1 | ASSQAIGRRAGSYEQY
TRBJ2-3 | TRBV10-3 | AISEPGLSDTQY
TRBJ1-4 | TRBV20-1 | SARNRVEEKLF
TRBJ2-1 | TRBV12-3/TRBV12-4 | ASSRRNEQF
TRBJ2-7 | TRBV11-1 | ASSGSSGISPGPYEQY
TRBJ1-2 | TRBV20-1 | SARPGQGVSSYGYT
TRBJ2-7 | TRBV5-1 | ASSTSAIYEQY
TRBJ2-7 | TRBV6-2/TRBV6-3 | ASSIWTSGSEQY
TRBJ2-7 | TRBV12-3/TRBV12-4 | ASSLMKANEQY
TRBJ2-2 | TRBV7-9 | ASSAIRETGELF
TRBJ2-7 | TRBV15 | ATSRDQVSGKV
TRBJ2-2 | TRBV6-5 | ASSPFTGELF
TRBJ2-7 | TRBV25-1 | ASSAGDRGYEQY
TRBJ1-4 | TRBV9 | ASSATATNEKLF
TRBJ2-1 | TRBV25-1 | ASSAGGPHNEQF
TRBJ2-7 | TRBV5-1 | ASSPGQGVGEQY
TRBJ2-7 | TRBV3-1 | ASSPSAGGSYEQY
TRBJ2-2 | TRBV19 | ASSPAIAGELF
TRBJ2-5 | TRBV11-2 | ASSFTSEKETQY
TRBJ2-7 | TRBV20-1 | SRSLAGAYEQY
TRBJ2-5 | TRBV7-6 | ASSLGPAGGIQETQY
TRBJ2-1 | TRBV4-3 | ASSQQGHEQF